This T cell receptor (beta chain) was documented in a study of blood T cell repertoires in COVID-19. The wider study: T cells, B-cell-depleted T cells, or PBMCs supplied cDNA or gDNA.

CDR3 size: 17 residues. Germline CDR1 reads ENHRY; CDR2 reads SYGVKD. Losses at the gene ends were 0 bases for V and 6 bases for J; bases not matched to a gene: 10. The repertoire was sequenced with immunoSEQ multiplex PCR; TCRdb's copy has only in-frame clones and lacks some. The sample includes 250,000 to 350,000 clones, roughly nine tenths of them seen just once. Participants' reported clinical history set cohort assignment. Cohort 3 donors were reported recovered after two negative PCRs, clearance, or symptom resolution. The sequenced material came from PBMCs or T cells enriched from blood (not recorded which). This chain connects TRBV10-3 to TRBJ1-2, with TRBD1 matching 10 bases. The origin of this receptor is a man aged 55 to 70 who had recovered from COVID-19. This CDR3 is CAISESGTGAWGDGYTF. The CDR3 nucleotides are TGTGCCATCAGTGAGTCTGGGACAGGGGCTTGGGGTGATGGCTACACCTTC.